This T cell receptor beta chain appears in the sequencing data of a study of PD-L1 blockade in urothelial cancer. Looking at the study overall: Twenty-five of 29 patients were males with bladder-origin urothelial cancer. Across blood samples, T cells had a median count of roughly 140,000.

Time point denoted: peripheral blood 6 weeks after treatment start. Each patient presented with locally advanced or metastatic urothelial carcinoma. Profiling relied on immunoSEQ multiplex PCR, and the TCRdb table lists in-frame clones only, not all of them. This table has about 50,000 clones, 65% to 85% appearing once. Per the germline V gene, CDR1 is SGHTA and CDR2 is FQGNSA. Deletions cut 2 bases from V and 0 bases from J, with 17 bases between. CDR3 length equals 17 residues. The material was PBMCs, obtained around atezolizumab (anti-PD-L1) treatment. The clonotype originates from a man in his sixties or seventies with urothelial cancer. This chain uses TRBV7-2 with TRBJ2-7, with a tentative D call TRBD1 (7 bases). CDR3 in amino acids: CASSLRGGTVSSYEQYF. CDR3 sequence (DNA): TGTGCCAGCAGCTTAAGAGGAGGGACAGTGAGCTCCTACGAGCAGTACTTC.